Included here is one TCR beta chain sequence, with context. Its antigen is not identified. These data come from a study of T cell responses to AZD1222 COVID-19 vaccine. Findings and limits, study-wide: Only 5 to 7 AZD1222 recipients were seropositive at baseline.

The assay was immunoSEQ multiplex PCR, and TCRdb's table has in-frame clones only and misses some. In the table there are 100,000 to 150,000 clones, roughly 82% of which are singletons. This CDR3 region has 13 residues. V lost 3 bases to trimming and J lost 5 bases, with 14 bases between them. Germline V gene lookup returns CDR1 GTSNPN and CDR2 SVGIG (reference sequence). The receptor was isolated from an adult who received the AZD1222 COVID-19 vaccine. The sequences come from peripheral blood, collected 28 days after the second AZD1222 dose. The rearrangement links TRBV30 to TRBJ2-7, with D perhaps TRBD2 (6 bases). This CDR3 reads CAWSPGVLNEQYF. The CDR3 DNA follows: TGTGCCTGGAGCCCGGGGGTCCTGAACGAGCAGTACTTC.